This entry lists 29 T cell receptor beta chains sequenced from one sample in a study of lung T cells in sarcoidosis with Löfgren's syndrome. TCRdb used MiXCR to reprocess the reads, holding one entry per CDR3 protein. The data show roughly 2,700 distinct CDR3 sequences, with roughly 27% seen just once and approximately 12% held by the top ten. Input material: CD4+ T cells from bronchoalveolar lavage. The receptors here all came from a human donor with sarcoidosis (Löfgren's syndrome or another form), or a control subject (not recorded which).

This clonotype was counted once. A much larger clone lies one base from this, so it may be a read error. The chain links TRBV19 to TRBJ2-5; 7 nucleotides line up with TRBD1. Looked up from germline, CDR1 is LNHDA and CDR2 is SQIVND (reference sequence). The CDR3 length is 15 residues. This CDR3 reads CASSMGTAAQETRYF. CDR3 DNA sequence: TGTGCCAGTAGTATGGGGACAGCGGCTCAAGAGACCCGGTACTTC.

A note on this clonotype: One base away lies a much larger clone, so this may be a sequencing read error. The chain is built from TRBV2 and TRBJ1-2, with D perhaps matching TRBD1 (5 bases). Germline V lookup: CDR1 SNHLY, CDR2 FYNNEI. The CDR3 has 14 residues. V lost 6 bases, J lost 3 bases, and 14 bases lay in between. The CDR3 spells CASRSLGGYYGYTF. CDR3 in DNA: TGTGCCAGCAGATCTCTGGGGGGTTACTATGGCTACACCTTC.

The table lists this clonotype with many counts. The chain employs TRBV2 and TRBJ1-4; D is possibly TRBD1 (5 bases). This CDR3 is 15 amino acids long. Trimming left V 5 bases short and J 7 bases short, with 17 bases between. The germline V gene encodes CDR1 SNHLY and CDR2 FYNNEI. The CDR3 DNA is TGTGCCAGCAGTTTTACCAGGGTATCGAGTGAAAAACTGTTTTTT. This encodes CASSFTRVSSEKLFF.

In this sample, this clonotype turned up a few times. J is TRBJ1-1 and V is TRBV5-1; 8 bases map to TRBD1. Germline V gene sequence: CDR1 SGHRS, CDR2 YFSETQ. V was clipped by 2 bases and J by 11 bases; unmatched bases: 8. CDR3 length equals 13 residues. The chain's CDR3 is CASSFGQGREAFF. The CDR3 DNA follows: TGCGCCAGCAGCTTTGGACAGGGCCGGGAGGCTTTCTTT.

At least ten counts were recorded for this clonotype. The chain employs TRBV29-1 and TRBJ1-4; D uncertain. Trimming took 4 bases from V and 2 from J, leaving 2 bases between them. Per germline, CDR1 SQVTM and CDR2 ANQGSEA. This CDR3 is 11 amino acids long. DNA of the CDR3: TGCAGCGTTGCGACTAATGAAAAACTGTTTTTT. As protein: CSVATNEKLFF.

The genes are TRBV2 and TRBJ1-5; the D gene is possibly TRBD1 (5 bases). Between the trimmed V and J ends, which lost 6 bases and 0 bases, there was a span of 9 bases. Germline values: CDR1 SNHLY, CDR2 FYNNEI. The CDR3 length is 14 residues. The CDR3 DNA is TGTGCCAGCAGGTTGGGGGATAGCAATCAGCCCCAGCATTTT. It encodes CASRLGDSNQPQHF.

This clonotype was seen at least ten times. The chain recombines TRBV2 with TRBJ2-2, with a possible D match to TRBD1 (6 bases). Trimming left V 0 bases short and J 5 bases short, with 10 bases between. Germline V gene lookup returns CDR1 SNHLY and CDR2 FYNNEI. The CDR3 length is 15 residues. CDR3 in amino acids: CASSEARTATGELFF. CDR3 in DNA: TGTGCCAGCAGTGAAGCGCGGACAGCTACCGGGGAGCTGTTTTTT.

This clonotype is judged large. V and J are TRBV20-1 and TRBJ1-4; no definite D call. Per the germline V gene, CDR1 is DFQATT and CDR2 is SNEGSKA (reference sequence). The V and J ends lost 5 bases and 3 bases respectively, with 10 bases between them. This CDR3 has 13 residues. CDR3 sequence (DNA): TGCAGTGCTTATAGTAGGGCTAATGAAAAACTGTTTTTT. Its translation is CSAYSRANEKLFF.

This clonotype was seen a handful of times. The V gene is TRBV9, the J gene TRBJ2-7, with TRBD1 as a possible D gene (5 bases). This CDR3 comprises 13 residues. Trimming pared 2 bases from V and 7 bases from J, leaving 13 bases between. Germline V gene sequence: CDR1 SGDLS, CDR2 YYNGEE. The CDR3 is CASSVGHTREQYF. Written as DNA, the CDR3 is TGTGCCAGCAGCGTTGGACACACACGAGAGCAGTACTTC.

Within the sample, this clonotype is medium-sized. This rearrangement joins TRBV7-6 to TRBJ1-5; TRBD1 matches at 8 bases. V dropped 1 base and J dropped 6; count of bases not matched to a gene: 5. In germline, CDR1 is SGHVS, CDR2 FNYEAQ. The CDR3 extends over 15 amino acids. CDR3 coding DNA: TGTGCCAGCAGCTTAGGTCAGGGGGCCGGTCAGCCCCAGCATTTT. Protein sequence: CASSLGQGAGQPQHF.

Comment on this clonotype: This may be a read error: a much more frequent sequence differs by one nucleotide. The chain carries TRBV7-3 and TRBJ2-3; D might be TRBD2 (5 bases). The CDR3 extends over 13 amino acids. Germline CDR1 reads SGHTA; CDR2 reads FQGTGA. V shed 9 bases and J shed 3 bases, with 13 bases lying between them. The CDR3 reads CASQLTGTDTQYF. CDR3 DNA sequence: TGTGCCAGTCAACTAACGGGGACAGATACGCAGTATTTT.

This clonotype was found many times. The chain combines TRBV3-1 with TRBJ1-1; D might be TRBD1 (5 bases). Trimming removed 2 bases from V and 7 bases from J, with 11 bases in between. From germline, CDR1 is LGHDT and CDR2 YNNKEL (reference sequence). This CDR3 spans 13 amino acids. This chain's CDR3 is CASSQRGTYEAFF. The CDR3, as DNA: TGTGCCAGCAGCCAAAGAGGGACGTATGAAGCTTTCTTT.

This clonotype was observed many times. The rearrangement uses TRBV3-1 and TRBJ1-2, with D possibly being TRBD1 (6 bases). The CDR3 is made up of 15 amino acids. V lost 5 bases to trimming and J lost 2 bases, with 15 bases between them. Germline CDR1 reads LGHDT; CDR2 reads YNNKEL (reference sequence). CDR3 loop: CASSYSGQLNYGYTF. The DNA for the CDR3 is TGTGCCAGCAGCTACTCGGGACAACTAAACTATGGCTACACCTTC.

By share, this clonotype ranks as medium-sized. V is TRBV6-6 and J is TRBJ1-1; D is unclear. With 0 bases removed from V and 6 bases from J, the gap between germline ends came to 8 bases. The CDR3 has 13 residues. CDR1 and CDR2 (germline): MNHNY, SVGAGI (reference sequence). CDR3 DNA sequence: TGTGCCAGCAGTTACTCGATCCGGGCTGAAGCTTTCTTT. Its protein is CASSYSIRAEAFF.

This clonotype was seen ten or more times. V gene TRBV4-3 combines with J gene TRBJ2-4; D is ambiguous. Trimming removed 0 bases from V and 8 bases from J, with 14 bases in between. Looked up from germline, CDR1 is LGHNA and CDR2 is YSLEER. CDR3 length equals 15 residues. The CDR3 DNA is TGCGCCAGCAGCCAAGATACCGGGCGAGCCGACATTCAGTACTTC. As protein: CASSQDTGRADIQYF.

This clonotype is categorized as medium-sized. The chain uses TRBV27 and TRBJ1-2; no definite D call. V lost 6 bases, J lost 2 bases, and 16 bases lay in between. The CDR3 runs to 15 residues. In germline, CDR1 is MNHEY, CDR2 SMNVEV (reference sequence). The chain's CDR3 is CASSLAQDPNYGYTF. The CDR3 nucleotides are TGTGCCAGCAGCCTAGCGCAGGACCCCAACTATGGCTACACCTTC.

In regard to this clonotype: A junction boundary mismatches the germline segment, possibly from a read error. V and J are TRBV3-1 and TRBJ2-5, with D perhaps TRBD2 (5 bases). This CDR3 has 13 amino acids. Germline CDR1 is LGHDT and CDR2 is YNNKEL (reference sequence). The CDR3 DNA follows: TGTGCCAGCAGCGCTAGAGGGCGAGAGACCCAGTGCTTC. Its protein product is CASSARGRETQCF.

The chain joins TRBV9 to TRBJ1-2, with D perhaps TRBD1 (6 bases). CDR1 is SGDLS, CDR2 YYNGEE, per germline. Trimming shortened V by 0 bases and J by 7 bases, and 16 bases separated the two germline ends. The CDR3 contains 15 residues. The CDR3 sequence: CASSVGTGTNSGYTF. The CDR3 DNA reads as TGTGCCAGCAGCGTAGGAACCGGGACAAATAGTGGCTACACCTTC.

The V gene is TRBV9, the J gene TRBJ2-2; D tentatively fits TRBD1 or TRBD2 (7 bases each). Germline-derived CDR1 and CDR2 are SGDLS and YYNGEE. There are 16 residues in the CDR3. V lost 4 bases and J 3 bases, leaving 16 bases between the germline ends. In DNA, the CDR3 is TGTGCCAGCAGCCTCAGGGAGGGGGCGGACACCGGGGAGCTGTTTTTT. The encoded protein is CASSLREGADTGELFF.

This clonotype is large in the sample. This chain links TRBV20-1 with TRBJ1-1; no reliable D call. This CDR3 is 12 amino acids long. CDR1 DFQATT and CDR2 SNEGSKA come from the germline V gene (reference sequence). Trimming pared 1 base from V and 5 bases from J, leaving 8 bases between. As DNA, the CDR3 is TGCAGTGCTAGAGGTTCGGGTACTGAAGCTTTCTTT. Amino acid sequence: CSARGSGTEAFF.

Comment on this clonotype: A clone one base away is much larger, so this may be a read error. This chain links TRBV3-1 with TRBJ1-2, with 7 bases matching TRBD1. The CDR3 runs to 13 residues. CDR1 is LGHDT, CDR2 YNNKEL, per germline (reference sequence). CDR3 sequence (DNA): TGTGCCAGCAGTACCGGGACAGCCTATAGCTACACCTTC. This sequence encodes CASSTGTAYSYTF.

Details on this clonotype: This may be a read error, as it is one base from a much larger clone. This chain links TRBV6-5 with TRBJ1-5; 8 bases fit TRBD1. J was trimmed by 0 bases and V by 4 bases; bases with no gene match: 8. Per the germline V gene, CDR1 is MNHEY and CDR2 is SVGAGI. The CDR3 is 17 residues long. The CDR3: CASSFTGGLYSNQPQHF. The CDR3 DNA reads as TGTGCCAGCAGTTTCACAGGGGGGCTCTATAGCAATCAGCCCCAGCATTTT.

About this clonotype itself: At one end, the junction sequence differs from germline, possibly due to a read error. CDR3 DNA: TGTGCCGGCAGCCTGACAGGGGACAAGAACACCACATATTTT. Its protein is CAGSLTGDKNTTYF. V is TRBV12-3 or TRBV12-4 and J is TRBJ1-3; 8 bases are a match to TRBD1. The CDR3 runs 14 residues.

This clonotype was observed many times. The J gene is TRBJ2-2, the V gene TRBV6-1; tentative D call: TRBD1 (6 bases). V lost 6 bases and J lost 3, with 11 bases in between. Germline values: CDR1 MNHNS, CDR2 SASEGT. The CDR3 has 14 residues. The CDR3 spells CASRGDTYTGELFF. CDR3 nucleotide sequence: TGTGCCAGCAGGGGGGACACTTACACCGGGGAGCTGTTTTTT.

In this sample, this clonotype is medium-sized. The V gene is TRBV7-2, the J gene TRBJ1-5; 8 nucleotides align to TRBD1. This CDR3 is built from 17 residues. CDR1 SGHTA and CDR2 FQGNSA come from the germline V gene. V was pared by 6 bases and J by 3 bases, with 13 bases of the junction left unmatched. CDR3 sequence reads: CASSFTPGTGINQPQHF. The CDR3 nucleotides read TGTGCCAGCAGTTTCACTCCCGGGACAGGTATCAATCAGCCCCAGCATTTT.

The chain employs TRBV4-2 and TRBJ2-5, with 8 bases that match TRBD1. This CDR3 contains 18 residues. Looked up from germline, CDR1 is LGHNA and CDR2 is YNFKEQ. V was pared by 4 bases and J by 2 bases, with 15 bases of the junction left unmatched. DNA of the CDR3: TGTGCCAGCAGCCCCCTCTTTACCCCGGGACAGGAACAAGAGACCCAGTACTTC. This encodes CASSPLFTPGQEQETQYF.

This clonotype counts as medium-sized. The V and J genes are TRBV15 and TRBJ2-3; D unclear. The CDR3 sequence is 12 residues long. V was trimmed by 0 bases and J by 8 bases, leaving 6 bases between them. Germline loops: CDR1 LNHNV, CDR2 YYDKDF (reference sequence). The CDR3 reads CATSRDRGTQYF. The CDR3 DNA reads TGTGCCACCAGCAGAGATCGTGGTACGCAGTATTTT.

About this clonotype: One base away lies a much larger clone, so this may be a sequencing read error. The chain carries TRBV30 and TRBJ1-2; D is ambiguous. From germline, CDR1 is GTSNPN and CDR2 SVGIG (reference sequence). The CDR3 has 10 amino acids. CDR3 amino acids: CAWSDYGHTF. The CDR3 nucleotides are TGTGCCTGGAGTGACTATGGCCACACCTTC. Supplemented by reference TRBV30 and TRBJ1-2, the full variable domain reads SQTIHQWPATLVQPVGSPLSLECTVEGTSNPNLYWYRQAAGRGLQLLFYSVGIGQISSEVPQNLSASRPQDRQFILSSKKLLLSDSGFYLCAWSDYGHTFGSGTRLTVV.

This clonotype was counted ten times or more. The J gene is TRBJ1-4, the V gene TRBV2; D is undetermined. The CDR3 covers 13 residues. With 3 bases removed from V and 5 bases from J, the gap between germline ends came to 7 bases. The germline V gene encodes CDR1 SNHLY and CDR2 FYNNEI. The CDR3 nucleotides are TGTGCCAGCAGTGATTTGGGGAATGAAAAACTGTTTTTT. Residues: CASSDLGNEKLFF.